This TCR beta chain was observed in a study of patients and donors after allogeneic stem cell transplantation. This clonotype was found a few times. The CDR3 is 13 amino acids. CDR1 and CDR2 (germline): SGHKS, YYEKEE (reference sequence). With 2 bases removed from V and 6 bases from J, the gap between germline ends came to 9 bases. TCRdb re-analysed the RT-PCR reads in MiXCR, keeping a single row per CDR3 protein. Of about 960,000 distinct CDR3 sequences in the sample, over 15% were seen once. This TCR came from a human donor who was either an allogeneic HSCT recipient or a stem cell or donor lymphocyte infusion donor (not recorded which). It is not recorded whose cells these are; they may come from a transplant donor. Specimen: blood, either unsorted or a sorted T cell fraction (not recorded which). The chain couples TRBV5-5 to TRBJ2-1; D not certain. CDR3 DNA: TGTGCCAGCAGCTTAGACCTATCCAATGAGCAGTTCTTC. This encodes CASSLDLSNEQFF.